Below are 23 T cell receptor beta chains sequenced from a single sample in a study of cytomegalovirus exposure and HLA in healthy donors. Profiled with immunoSEQ multiplex PCR; TCRdb holds only in-frame clones, not every one. The sample carries around 150,000 clones, 85% recorded once. Sequences were obtained from PBMCs. These receptors were collected from a man younger than 40 in good health and CMV-seropositive.

This sequence joins TRBV16 and TRBJ2-7, with no clear D. Looked up from germline, CDR1 is KGHSY and CDR2 is FQNENV. Trimming shortened V by 3 bases and J by 5 bases, and 8 bases separated the two germline ends. The CDR3 extends over 12 amino acids. CDR3 sequence (DNA): TGTGCCAGCAGCCAGTCCCGGGACGAGCAGTACTTC. This translates into CASSQSRDEQYF.

This chain uses TRBV6-4 with TRBJ1-2; no clear D. This CDR3 is 15 amino acids long. The V and J ends lost 5 bases and 4 bases respectively, with 17 bases between them. Germline CDR1 reads MRHNA; CDR2 reads SNTAGT. CDR3 sequence reads: CASSSLTSVIYGYTF. Here the CDR3 DNA reads TGTGCCAGCAGTTCCCTAACCTCGGTTATCTATGGCTACACCTTC.

The chain employs TRBV19 and TRBJ2-7, with 8 bases lining up with TRBD1. The CDR3 is 12 residues long. Germline loops: CDR1 LNHDA, CDR2 SQIVND (reference sequence). After removal of 9 bases from V and 7 bases from J, the junction contained 8 bases not matched to a gene. The CDR3 region is CASNRGSGEQYF. CDR3 in DNA: TGTGCCAGCAACAGGGGGTCAGGGGAGCAGTACTTC.

CDR3 nucleotides: TGTGCCAGCTCGGAGATGAACACTGAAGCTTTCTTT. This translates into CASSEMNTEAFF. V is TRBV7-8 and J is TRBJ1-1; no clear D. The CDR3 totals 12 residues. The germline V and J ends were trimmed by 8 bases and 0 bases, with 7 bases remaining between them. Germline assignment: CDR1 SGHVS and CDR2 FQNEAQ.

The rearrangement joins TRBV6-4 to TRBJ2-3; 10 bases agree with TRBD2. CDR3 length: 15 residues. Unmatched junction bases numbered 0, after V lost 3 bases and J lost 0 bases. In germline, CDR1 is MRHNA, CDR2 SNTAGT. The CDR3 DNA reads as TGTGCCAGCAGTGAACTAGCGGGGAGCACAGATACGCAGTATTTT. This sequence encodes CASSELAGSTDTQYF.

V gene TRBV11-2 combines with J gene TRBJ2-3, with TRBD2 identical over 14 bases. J gave up 2 bases and V 5 bases, and 6 bases lay outside the gene matches. CDR3 length: 17 amino acids. Germline values: CDR1 SGHAT, CDR2 FQNNGV. The CDR3 loop is CASSRLAGGQVTDTQYF. In DNA, the CDR3 is TGTGCCAGCAGCCGACTAGCGGGGGGGCAGGTCACAGATACGCAGTATTTT.

The chain couples TRBV29-1 to TRBJ2-7, with TRBD1 matching 10 bases. Per germline, CDR1 SQVTM and CDR2 ANQGSEA. The CDR3 contains 12 residues. V was clipped by 7 bases and J by 7 bases; unmatched bases: 7. For the CDR3, the DNA is TGCAGCGCCGGGGGACAGGGGCGGGAGCAGTACTTC. The encoded protein is CSAGGQGREQYF.

The CDR3 is CASSPGDRTYNSPLHF. Written as DNA, the CDR3 is TGTGCCAGCTCACCAGGCGACAGAACCTATAATTCACCCCTCCACTTT. The V and J genes are TRBV18 and TRBJ1-6, with D tentatively TRBD1 (5 bases). Germline-derived CDR1 and CDR2 are KGHSH and LQKENI. Trimming left V 2 bases short and J 2 bases short, with 10 bases between. The CDR3 totals 16 residues.

J is TRBJ2-5 and V is TRBV2; D is ambiguous. V lost 1 base to trimming and J lost 2 bases, with 8 bases between them. Germline lookup yields CDR1 SNHLY and CDR2 FYNNEI. The CDR3 runs 14 residues. CDR3 in amino acids: CASSEGYSQETQYF. CDR3 DNA: TGTGCCAGCAGTGAAGGCTACAGTCAAGAGACCCAGTACTTC.

The chain recombines TRBV2 with TRBJ1-3; 11 bases fit TRBD1. Looked up from germline, CDR1 is SNHLY and CDR2 is FYNNEI. This CDR3 is 15 amino acids long. With V trimmed by 7 bases and J by 0 bases, 2 bases remained unmatched. The CDR3 region is CASKGQGGSGNTIYF. The CDR3 DNA reads TGTGCCAGCAAGGGACAGGGGGGCTCTGGAAACACCATATATTTT.

This chain links TRBV6-1 with TRBJ1-2; D is possibly TRBD1 (6 bases). Germline V CDR1 and CDR2: MNHNS, SASEGT. Trimming cost V 1 base and J 4 bases, with 10 bases left between them. The CDR3 totals 14 residues. The CDR3 sequence is CASSEVQGRYGYTF. The CDR3 coding sequence is TGTGCCAGCAGTGAAGTACAGGGTCGCTATGGCTACACCTTC.

The rearrangement joins TRBV27 to TRBJ1-6; TRBD1 is a possible D gene (6 bases). CDR1 MNHEY and CDR2 SMNVEV come from the germline V gene (reference sequence). The CDR3 is 15 amino acids. V was pared by 5 bases and J by 3 bases, with 11 bases between. The CDR3 DNA reads TGTGCCAGCAGTCCCGCGACAGGCTATAATTCACCCCTCCACTTT. Protein sequence: CASSPATGYNSPLHF.

The chain employs TRBV6-5 and TRBJ2-7; 7 nucleotides match TRBD1. The CDR3 runs to 14 residues. Per germline, CDR1 MNHEY and CDR2 SVGAGI. V shed 4 bases, J shed 0 bases, and the junction held 3 bases outside the gene matches. CDR3 sequence (DNA): TGTGCCAGCAGTTTCGGGACAGACTCCTACGAGCAGTACTTC. Translation: CASSFGTDSYEQYF.

The rearrangement links TRBV7-6 to TRBJ1-4; D is perhaps TRBD1 (5 bases). Trimming removed 3 bases from V and 6 bases from J, with 11 bases in between. There are 14 residues in the CDR3. Per germline, CDR1 SGHVS and CDR2 FNYEAQ. The CDR3 DNA sequence: TGTGCCAGCAGCTTGGGGGGTGGGGATGAAAAACTGTTTTTT. It specifies CASSLGGGDEKLFF. The variable domain in full, with the rest retrieved from reference TRBV7-6 and TRBJ1-4, is GAGVSQSPRYKVTKRGQDVALRCDPISGHVSLYWYRQALGQGPEFLTYFNYEAQQDKSGLPNDRFSAERPEGSISTLTIQRTEQRDSAMYRCASSLGGGDEKLFFGSGTQLSVL.

The genes are TRBV7-2 and TRBJ2-5, with 9 bases matching TRBD1. V lost 1 base to trimming and J lost 7 bases; unmatched junction nucleotides: 4. There are 14 residues in the CDR3. Germline CDR1 is SGHTA and CDR2 is FQGNSA. The CDR3 loop is CASSLEQGAGTQYF. CDR3 bases: TGTGCCAGCAGCTTAGAACAGGGGGCTGGGACCCAGTACTTC.

This clone was detected once. This sequence joins TRBV4-3 and TRBJ2-1; D possibly corresponds to TRBD2 (5 bases). The CDR3 has 15 residues. Germline V CDR1 and CDR2: LGHNA, YSLEER. The V and J ends lost 0 bases and 9 bases respectively, with 15 bases between them. CDR3 sequence reads: CASSQERRSAREQFF. DNA of the CDR3: TGCGCCAGCAGCCAAGAAAGGAGGAGCGCTCGTGAGCAGTTCTTC.

The rearrangement uses TRBV6-6 and TRBJ2-7, with D possibly TRBD2 on 5 matching bases. The CDR3 runs to 13 residues. Germline CDR1 is MNHNY and CDR2 is SVGAGI (reference sequence). V lost 5 bases to trimming and J lost 2 bases, with 10 bases between them. DNA for the CDR3: TGTGCCAGCAGTACCTCCGGGACCTACGAGCAGTACTTC. This translates into CASSTSGTYEQYF.

The rearrangement joins TRBV21-1 to TRBJ2-5; no check of the table's D call, TRBD2, against the DNA was made. TRBV21-1 is given as a pseudogene. The CDR3 length is 14 residues. In nucleotides, the CDR3 is TGTGCCAGCGCTTTGGACGGGGAAGAAGAGACCCAGTACTTC. Translated: CASALDGEEETQYF.

The rearrangement uses TRBV18 and TRBJ2-1, with no clear D. The CDR3 spans 14 residues. The germline gives CDR1 KGHSH, CDR2 LQKENI. Trimming pared 4 bases from V and 3 bases from J, leaving 10 bases between. The CDR3 here is CASSRSGYYNEQFF. The CDR3 coding sequence is TGTGCCAGCTCACGGTCAGGTTACTACAATGAGCAGTTCTTC.

This chain uses TRBV7-9 with TRBJ2-5; D possibly corresponds to TRBD1 (5 bases). V lost 2 bases and J lost 3, with 13 bases in between. The CDR3 runs 15 residues. Germline CDR1 SEHNR, CDR2 FQNEAQ (reference sequence). DNA for the CDR3: TGTGCCAGCAGCTTATCATGGTCAGGGAAAGAGACCCAGTACTTC. Translated: CASSLSWSGKETQYF. The entire variable domain, with the rest obtained from reference TRBV7-9 and TRBJ2-5, is as follows: DTGVSQNPRHKITKRGQNVTFRCDPISEHNRLYWYRQTLGQGPEFLTYFQNEAQLEKSRLLSDRFSAERPKGSFSTLEIQRTEQGDSAMYLCASSLSWSGKETQYFGPGTRLLVL.

This chain links TRBV9 with TRBJ1-3; weak D call: TRBD1 (5 bases). Per germline, CDR1 SGDLS and CDR2 YYNGEE. V shed 4 bases and J shed 2 bases, with 16 bases lying between them. The CDR3 extends over 16 amino acids. The CDR3: CASSLTGTGAGNTIYF. The CDR3 DNA reads as TGTGCCAGCAGCTTAACCGGGACTGGGGCTGGAAACACCATATATTTT.

This chain links TRBV7-9 with TRBJ1-4; a weak D match, TRBD1 (5 bases). V gave up 7 bases and J gave up 3 bases, with 12 bases separating them. Germline V gene data show CDR1 as SEHNR and CDR2 as FQNEAQ (reference sequence). There are 14 residues in the CDR3. CDR3 sequence (DNA): TGTGCCAGCACCTGGGGGGTGGCTAATGAAAAACTGTTTTTT. This codes for CASTWGVANEKLFF.

About this clone itself: A junction end diverges from the germline sequence, so it may reflect a read error. The rearrangement links TRBV7-8 to TRBJ2-7; 9 positions match TRBD1. The CDR3 loop spans 16 amino acids. Germline assignment: CDR1 SGHVS and CDR2 FQNEAQ. This CDR3 is CASSSEGQGHSNEQYF. CDR3 nucleotide sequence: TGTGCCAGCAGCTCAGAGGGACAGGGCCACTCCAACGAGCAGTACTTC.